This T cell receptor beta chain comes out of a study of T cells in women clearing cervical HPV infection (dated by TCRdb to about 2018). Notes on the research overall: The cases were 20 to 25 women with histologically confirmed HPV16-related CIN3 or worse, and 2 of these cases were invasive cancers. The controls were 25 or so women whose single incident HPV16 infection cleared within 12 months with no development of precancer or cancer. Blood from cases was collected at the visit at which the lesion was first identified, whereas blood from controls was collected once infection was no longer detected. Among cases, blood sampling occurred a median of around 160 days after lesion detection, with an interquartile range of about 90 to 200 days. Since HLA typing was available for only a few women, HLA type could not be ruled out as a confounder. Nested within Costa Rica's Guanacaste HPV Natural History Study, an exploratory proof-of-principle case-control study compared TCR repertoires across cervical HPV16 outcomes. Cases and controls were matched on age within five years and on year of sample collection. Median age was about 35 years in cases versus just over 37 in controls, and baseline characteristics did not differ significantly. The parent cohort enrolled about 10,000 women aged 18 or older in Guanacaste, Costa Rica, in about 1993 to 1994 and followed the women for approximately seven years. Quality controls consisted of five blinded duplicates per group, for a total of some 60 samples made up of roughly 50 participants and around ten replicates. Overall study outcomes, separate from this receptor: TCR repertoire richness was significantly higher in CIN3+ cases than in controls across sequencing depths, while evenness did not differ. T-cell numbers per sample were unknown, so richness differences could reflect varying T-cell content rather than repertoire biology. Lower TRBV6-7 relative abundance was observed in cases than in controls (roughly 0.12% versus 0.15%; Bonferroni P = 0.0008). Cases were distinguished from controls with an estimated AUC of approximately 0.83 by random forest classifiers combining richness and V gene abundances. Because of the cross-sectional design, the study could not determine whether the associations came before infection or resulted from infection, and neither effector/memory subsets nor HPV-specific T cells were isolated.

On this clone: Its binding antigen is unknown. The CDR3 is cut off 3 residues early in the read; its end comes from the germline J gene.

Every participant had a single incident cervical HPV16 infection, and women with prevalent HPV16 infections were excluded. Cervical HPV DNA was detected by MY09/MY11 PCR, and genotyping was performed by dot-blot hybridization. Fifteen mL of heparinized blood were centrifuged, and the buffy coat was split into aliquots, frozen at -30 degrees C, and then kept at -80 degrees C. Genomic DNA was extracted from buffy coat specimens using QIAGEN kits. The immunoSEQ assay used multiplex PCR to amplify TCR beta CDR3 regions from an average of roughly 1,200 ng of genomic DNA per sample. The assay corrected primer bias using a complete synthetic TCR repertoire to establish an amplification baseline. Amplicons were sequenced on the Illumina platform. In the source study's methods: Sequence errors were corrected by clustering with frequency ratios and a modified nearest-neighbor algorithm, and the sequences were then analyzed in the immunoSEQ Analyzer using IMGT gene definitions. At each rarefaction depth, TCR richness and evenness were averaged over 20 rarefaction repeats, and samples with fewer sequences than the depth were excluded. Relative abundances of V, D and J genes were compared between groups using Wilcoxon rank sum tests, with FDR correction applied. An intraclass correlation of roughly 96% for TCR richness and an average of around 82% across some 66 gene segments were obtained from the blinded duplicates. What TCRdb holds here is the immuneACCESS table cut down to in-frame rearrangements. Part of the clones is not present; checked against another copy, under half of the missing clones reflect an unresolved V gene, and the others are unexplained. The D gene and trimming were derived from the DNA, and the V and J assignments and clone size from that table. The table for this sample records some 21,000 clones. Less than 3% of the sample lies in the top ten.

Its CDR3 holds 15 amino acids, cysteine through phenylalanine. Of the CDR3's DNA, 36 bases were read; they are in frame from base 1. Reading the germline V gene (reference sequence) gives CDR1 GTSNPN and CDR2 SVGIG. Trimming removed 2 bases from V and 2 bases from J; the gene matches leave 7 bases unexplained. The sample comprised blood buffy coat. Recombination connected TRBV30 to TRBJ2-5; a stretch of 8 junction bases matches TRBD2. This TCR was sampled from a woman aged 18 to 75 with a cervical HPV16 infection that either progressed to CIN3+ or cleared (not recorded which). Partial CDR3 DNA: TGTGCCTGGAGTATCCCTAGCGGGCTTCAAGAGACC. It translates to CAWSIPSGLQET. The full CDR3 is CAWSIPSGLQETQYF.